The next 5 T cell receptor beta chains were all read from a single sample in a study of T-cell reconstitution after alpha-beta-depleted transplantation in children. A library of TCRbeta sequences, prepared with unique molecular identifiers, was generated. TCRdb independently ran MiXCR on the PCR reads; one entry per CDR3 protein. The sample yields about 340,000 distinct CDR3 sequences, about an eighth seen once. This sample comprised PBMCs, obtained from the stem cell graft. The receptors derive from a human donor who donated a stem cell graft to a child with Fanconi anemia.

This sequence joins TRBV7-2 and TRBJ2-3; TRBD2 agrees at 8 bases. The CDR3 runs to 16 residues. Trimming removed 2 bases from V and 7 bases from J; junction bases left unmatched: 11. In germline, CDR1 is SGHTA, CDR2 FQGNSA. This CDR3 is CASSLKLRAGVHTQYF. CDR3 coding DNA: TGTGCCAGCAGCTTAAAGCTTCGAGCGGGGGTCCATACGCAGTATTTT. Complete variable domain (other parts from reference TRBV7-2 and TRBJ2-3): GAGVSQSPSNKVTEKGKDVELRCDPISGHTALYWYRQSLGQGLEFLIYFQGNSAPDKSGLPSDRFSAERTGGSVSTLTIQRTQQEDSAVYLCASSLKLRAGVHTQYFGPGTRLTVL.

CDR3 residues: CASSFGRTGLGYGYTF. The CDR3 nucleotides are TGCGCCAGCAGCTTTGGGCGGACAGGTCTCGGGTATGGCTACACCTTC. The genes are TRBV5-1 and TRBJ1-2, with 7 nucleotides matching TRBD1. The V gene end was trimmed by 2 bases and the J gene end by 5 bases; junction bases not matched to a gene: 12. Germline CDR1 reads SGHRS; CDR2 reads YFSETQ. The CDR3 totals 16 residues.

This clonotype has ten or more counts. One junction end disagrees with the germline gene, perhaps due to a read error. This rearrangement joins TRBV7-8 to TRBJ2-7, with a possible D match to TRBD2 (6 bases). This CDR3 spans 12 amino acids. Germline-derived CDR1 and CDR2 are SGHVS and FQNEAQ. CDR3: CASSFNRRELVF. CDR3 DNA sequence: TGTGCCAGCAGCTTCAATCGACGGGAGTTAGTCTTC.

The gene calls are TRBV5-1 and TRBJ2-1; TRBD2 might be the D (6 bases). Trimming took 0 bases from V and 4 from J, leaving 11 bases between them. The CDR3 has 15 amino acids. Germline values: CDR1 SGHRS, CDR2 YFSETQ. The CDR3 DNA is TGCGCCAGCAGCTTGGTGGCGGGGCTATACAATGAGCAGTTCTTC. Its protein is CASSLVAGLYNEQFF.

The CDR3 DNA follows: TGTGCCAGTAGTATTTCTTCGGGGGGTGAGCAGTTCTTC. It is translated as CASSISSGGEQFF. This chain joins TRBV19 and TRBJ2-1; 7 nucleotides line up with TRBD2. Germline trimming cut 3 bases from V and 9 bases from J; bases unmatched to any gene: 5. This CDR3 has 13 amino acids. Germline values: CDR1 LNHDA, CDR2 SQIVND (reference sequence).